This T cell receptor (beta chain) was sequenced during a study of CD8+ T cells in alopecia areata. Study context: Administration of oral tofacitinib to treated patients was at 5 to 10 mg twice daily.

The V gene's germline CDR1 is LNHNV and CDR2 YYDKDF (reference sequence). This CDR3 has 15 amino acids. V was pared by 8 bases and J by 1 base, with 6 bases of the junction left unmatched. Broader study findings: Scalp clonality and expanded CD8+ clones among the top 100 showed significant decreases with tofacitinib. Whether baseline CD8+ expansion is linked to response remains uncertain, given a single nonresponder.

Treatment reported: oral pan-JAK inhibitor, 5-10 mg twice daily. PBMCs were stained for CD3, CD4 and CD8, and CD4+ and CD8+ T cells were sorted. In the case of this clone: Its target is not known.

Sequencing relied on a cDNA template that was reverse transcribed from extracted RNA. Data came from immunoSEQ multiplex PCR; TCRdb stores just in-frame clones and leaves some out. The sample holds approximately 180,000 clones, roughly 63% seen once. The source material was CD4+ T cells sorted from blood, sampled at week 56, from a patient treated with tofacitinib. This clonotype was sampled from a human donor with alopecia areata. This sequence joins TRBV15 and TRBJ2-3, with TRBD2 matching 10 bases. CDR3 sequence reads: CATSKRGGGTDTQYF. CDR3 sequence (DNA): TGTGCCACCTCGAAGCGGGGGGGCGGCACAGATACGCAGTATTTT.